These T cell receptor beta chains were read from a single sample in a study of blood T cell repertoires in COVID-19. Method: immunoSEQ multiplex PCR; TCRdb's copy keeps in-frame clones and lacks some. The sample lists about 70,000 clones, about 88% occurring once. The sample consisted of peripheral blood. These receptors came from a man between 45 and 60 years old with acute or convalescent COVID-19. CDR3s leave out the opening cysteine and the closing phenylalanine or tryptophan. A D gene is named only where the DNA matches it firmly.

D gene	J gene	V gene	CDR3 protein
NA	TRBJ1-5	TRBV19	ASAGQSSNQPQH
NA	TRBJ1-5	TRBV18	ASSPGAGNQPQH
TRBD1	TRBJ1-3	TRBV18	ASSSTGTVIGNTIY
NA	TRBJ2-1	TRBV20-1	SAKSYNEQF
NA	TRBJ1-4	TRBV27	ASSSGTGFPFNEKLF
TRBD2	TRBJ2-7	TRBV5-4	ASSPASGSSYEQY
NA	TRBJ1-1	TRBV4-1	ASSLTMVGSGNTEAF
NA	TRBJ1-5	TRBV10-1	ASSETGNQPQH
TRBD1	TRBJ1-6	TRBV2	ASSQGARSPLH
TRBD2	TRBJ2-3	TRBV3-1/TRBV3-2	ASSLPGGGTDTQY
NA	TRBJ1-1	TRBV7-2	ASVQHMNTEAF
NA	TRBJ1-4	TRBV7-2	ASSLAGQRNEKLF
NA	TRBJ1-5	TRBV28	ASQAVKYATGRLNQPQH
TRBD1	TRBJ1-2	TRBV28	ASSFLSGQGAGGYGYT
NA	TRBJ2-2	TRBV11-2	ASSPGARGVTNTGELF
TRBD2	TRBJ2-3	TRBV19	ASSITGTSGGSSTDTQY
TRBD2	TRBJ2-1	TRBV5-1	ASSLGLAGPSYNEQF
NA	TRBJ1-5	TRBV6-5	ASSSGVDQPQH
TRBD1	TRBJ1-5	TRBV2	ASRGQGFQPQH
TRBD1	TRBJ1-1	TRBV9	ASSGGTGGRGTEAF
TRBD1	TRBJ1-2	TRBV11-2	ASSVLTGDGYT
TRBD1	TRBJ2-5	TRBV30	AWSRDRGAEETQY
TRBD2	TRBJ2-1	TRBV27	ASSLVTSGRHEQF
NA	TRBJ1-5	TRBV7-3	ASSFMTSRGGSNQPQH
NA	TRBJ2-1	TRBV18	ASSVTVASNEQF
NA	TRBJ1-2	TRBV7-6	ASSFGAGYT
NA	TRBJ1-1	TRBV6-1	ASSERAGVGTEAF
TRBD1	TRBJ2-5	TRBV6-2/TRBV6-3	ASSFPQGAGETQY
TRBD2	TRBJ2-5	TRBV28	ASRGVETQY
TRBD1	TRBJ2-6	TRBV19	ASGTGSGANVLT
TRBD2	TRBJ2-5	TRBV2	ASKEVAGRTETQY
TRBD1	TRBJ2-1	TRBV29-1	SGRKRDSYNEQF
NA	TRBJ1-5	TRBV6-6	ASLRSSNQPQH
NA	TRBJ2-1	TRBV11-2	ASSLTPGRDGEQF
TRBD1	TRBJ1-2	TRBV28	ASSPADRIGYT
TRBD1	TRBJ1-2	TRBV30	AWSVYPWDRGRGDYGYT
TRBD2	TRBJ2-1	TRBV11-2	ASSWGRLAANNEQF
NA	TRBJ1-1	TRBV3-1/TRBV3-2	ASSQVGGASGSNTEAF
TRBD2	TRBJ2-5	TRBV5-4	ASSLGGTSEAETQY
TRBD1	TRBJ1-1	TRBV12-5	ASGLGQGAEAF
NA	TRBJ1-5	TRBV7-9	ASSLETESQPQH
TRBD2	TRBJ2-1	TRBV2	ASRRGTSGRSSYNEQF
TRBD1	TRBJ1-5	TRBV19	ASTGTDLGNQPQH
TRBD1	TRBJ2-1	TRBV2	ASSYRGRGNNEQF
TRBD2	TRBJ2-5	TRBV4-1	ASSQAPAGGPMETQY
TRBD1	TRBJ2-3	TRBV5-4	ASSLGGDRGIDTQY
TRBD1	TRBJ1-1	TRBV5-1	ASSLGDRGTEAF